What follows describes a single TCR beta chain. Its target is not known. The CDR3 sequence is 15 residues long. Germline V lookup: CDR1 SGDLS, CDR2 YYNGEE. Trimming removed 4 bases at V and 3 bases at J, with 14 bases between. Method: immunoSEQ multiplex PCR; TCRdb's copy keeps in-frame clones and lacks some. The sample lists some 140,000 clones; roughly four fifths were seen once. This sample stems from a study of cytomegalovirus exposure and HLA in healthy donors. The wider study: Later analysis reported that the roughly 130 validation repertoires shared the platform of the roughly 670 first-cohort repertoires. Broader study findings: Most observed TCR sequences were rare, whereas some public TCRs were detected in many donors. According to a later analysis, TCR clusters from the first cohort tended to co-occur in the 100 to 150 validation repertoires.

This TCR was recovered from a man younger than 40 in good health and CMV-seropositive. Material for sequencing was PBMCs. This rearrangement joins TRBV9 to TRBJ1-5; the D is unclear. The CDR3 is CASSPRGRDNQPQHF. CDR3 coding DNA: TGTGCCAGCAGCCCCCGGGGTAGGGACAATCAGCCCCAGCATTTT.